These T cell receptor beta chains were read from a single sample in a study of tumor-infiltrating lymphocytes in localized non-small cell lung cancer. TCRdb's table, derived via immunoSEQ multiplex PCR, lists solely in-frame clones and lacks some. The data contain around 9,200 clones, 81% of them singletons. The sample consisted of uninvolved lung tissue not adjacent to the tumor. The source of these receptors is a human donor with non-small cell lung cancer. CDR3s include the opening cysteine and the closing phenylalanine or tryptophan. D genes are given only for firm matches. A row's size may be missing; if present it is once, few, many or a size class.

TRBJ2-1 | - | TRBV6-4 | TRBD2 | TGTGCCAGCAGTGACTCATCACTAGCGGGGTTCAATGAGCAGTTCTTC | CASSDSSLAGFNEQFF
TRBJ1-5 | - | TRBV19 | - | TGTGCCAGTAGTATTATACCGTTAACACTCAATCAGCCCCAGCATTTT | CASSIIPLTLNQPQHF
TRBJ1-1 | medium-sized | TRBV9 | - | TGTGCCAGCAGCGTAGAGGGCGTGCCGAACACTGAAGCTTTCTTT | CASSVEGVPNTEAFF
TRBJ1-1 | - | TRBV5-4 | - | TGTGCCAGCAGCCAAGGGGGGGGGAACACTGAAGCTTTCTTT | CASSQGGGNTEAFF
TRBJ2-1 | medium-sized | TRBV2 | TRBD1 | TGTGCCAGCAGAGGGACAGGGGGCAATGAGCAGTTCTTC | CASRGTGGNEQFF
TRBJ1-1 | - | TRBV6-5 | - | TGTGCCAGCAGGAAGACACAAAGGAGGAACACTGAAGCTTTCTTT | CASRKTQRRNTEAFF
TRBJ1-1 | - | TRBV7-2 | - | TGTGCCAGCAGCTTAGTTCAGAACACTGAAGCTTTCTTT | CASSLVQNTEAFF
TRBJ2-5 | - | TRBV7-2 | TRBD1 | TGTGCCAGCAGCCCCGGGACAGGGAATGTGAAGACCCAGTACTTC | CASSPGTGNVKTQYF
TRBJ2-1 | - | TRBV7-3 | TRBD2 | TGTGCCAGCAGCTTAACCGTGGCTAGCGGACGCTCCTACAATGAGCAGTTCTTC | CASSLTVASGRSYNEQFF
TRBJ2-5 | - | TRBV6-1 | - | TGTGCCAGCAGTGACCTTCCGGGGGCAGAGACCCAGTACTTC | CASSDLPGAETQYF
TRBJ1-5 | - | TRBV6-5 | - | TGTGCCAGCAGCCCCTCAGGAGGGAACAATCAGCCCCAGCATTTT | CASSPSGGNNQPQHF
TRBJ2-5 | - | TRBV15 | - | TGTGCCACCAGCAGTGGACAAGAGACCCAGTACTTC | CATSSGQETQYF
TRBJ2-3 | - | TRBV2 | - | TGTGCCAGCAGTTCCGGGACAGATACGCAGTATTTT | CASSSGTDTQYF
TRBJ2-5 | - | TRBV29-1 | - | TGCAGCGTTGAGGAGGGGAGCGAGACCCAGTACTTC | CSVEEGSETQYF
TRBJ1-4 | - | TRBV27 | TRBD1 | TGTGCCAGCAGTTTCCAGGGACAGTTTAATGAAAAACTGTTTTTT | CASSFQGQFNEKLFF
TRBJ2-7 | - | TRBV27 | - | TGTGCCAGCAGTTCCGGACTACCTCCCTACGAGCAGTACTTC | CASSSGLPPYEQYF
TRBJ2-1 | once | TRBV10-1 | - | TGCGCCAGCAGGGGAAACCTATTAGAGGGGGTCGGGAATGAGCAGTTCTTC | CASRGNLLEGVGNEQFF
TRBJ1-1 | - | TRBV11-2 | - | TGTGCCAGCAGCTTAGAACAGCTGAGCACTGAAGCTTTCTTT | CASSLEQLSTEAFF
TRBJ2-3 | - | TRBV29-1 | - | TGCAGCCCCTTCAACAGGTATTTT | CSPFNRYF
TRBJ2-2 | - | TRBV28 | - | TGTGCCAGCAGTTTATGGGCAGAGGGGGTGCTGTTTTTT | CASSLWAEGVLFF
TRBJ2-3 | - | TRBV27 | - | TGTGCCAGCAGTTATTTGCGCGGCACAGATACGCAGTATTTT | CASSYLRGTDTQYF
TRBJ2-1 | - | TRBV28 | - | TGTGCCAGCAGTTTATCGGCGAGGTCCTACAATGAGCAGTTCTTC | CASSLSARSYNEQFF
TRBJ2-1 | - | TRBV11-2 | - | TGTGCCAGCAGCTACTCCTCGGGACTCCTCGATGAGCAGTTCTTC | CASSYSSGLLDEQFF
TRBJ2-7 | - | TRBV19 | TRBD1 | TGTGCCAGTAGGAGGACAGGGAGCTCCTACGAGCAGTACTTC | CASRRTGSSYEQYF
TRBJ2-1 | - | TRBV9 | - | TGTGCCAGCAGCGGAGACAGGGCGGGAGGCCCCAATGAGCAGTTCTTC | CASSGDRAGGPNEQFF
TRBJ1-4 | - | TRBV10-3 | - | TGTGCCATCAGTGAGTCCGGACAGAATGAAAAACTGTTTTTT | CAISESGQNEKLFF
TRBJ2-7 | few | TRBV6-6 | - | TGTGCCAGCTTCTTAGGGGGCGAGCAGTACTTC | CASFLGGEQYF
TRBJ1-1 | - | TRBV4-2 | - | TGTGCCAGCAGCCCGCCAGGGACCGCTACTGAAGCTTTCTTT | CASSPPGTATEAFF
TRBJ2-1 | - | TRBV5-1 | TRBD2 | TGCGCCAGCAGCTTCGTAGCGGGAGGGTCCTTAAATGAGCAGTTCTTC | CASSFVAGGSLNEQFF
TRBJ1-1 | - | TRBV6-1 | - | TGTGCCAGCAGTGAAGCGAAGTACACAACGCTAAACACTGAAGCTTTCTTT | CASSEAKYTTLNTEAFF
TRBJ1-1 | - | TRBV27 | TRBD1 | TGTGCCAGCACCCGAGCGGGGACAGCTGACACTGAAGCTTTCTTT | CASTRAGTADTEAFF
TRBJ2-1 | - | TRBV4-2 | - | TGTGCCAGCAGCCCTGCGGGGTCTGAGCAGTTCTTC | CASSPAGSEQFF
TRBJ1-1 | once | TRBV7-8 | - | TGTGCCAGCAGCTTAGTGCTGGGACACATGGATGGGCGCAAAGCTTTCTTT | CASSLVLGHMDGRKAFF
TRBJ2-1 | once | TRBV5-6 | - | TGTGCCAGCAGCACCAGGGTTTACAATGAGCAGTTCTTC | CASSTRVYNEQFF
TRBJ1-1 | - | TRBV7-9 | TRBD1 | TGTGCCAGCACCACCCAGGGGGGTGAAGCTTTCTTT | CASTTQGGEAFF
TRBJ1-3 | - | TRBV4-1 | - | TGCGCCAGCAGTGATGGTGGGTACACCATATATTTT | CASSDGGYTIYF
TRBJ2-7 | - | TRBV9 | - | TGTGCCAGCAGCAGTAGCAGGGAGCACGAGCAGTACTTC | CASSSSREHEQYF
TRBJ1-1 | - | TRBV28 | - | TGTGCCAGCAGTTTAACAGGGCTTATAACTGAAGCTTTCTTT | CASSLTGLITEAFF
TRBJ1-2 | - | TRBV9 | - | TGTGCCAGCAGCTCCCAGGGGAACTATGGCTACACCTTC | CASSSQGNYGYTF
TRBJ1-2 | - | TRBV4-2 | - | TGTGCCAGCAGCCAAGATAGCGGGGCCGCACTGGAGGGCTACACCTTC | CASSQDSGAALEGYTF
TRBJ2-7 | - | TRBV11-2 | TRBD2 | TGTGCCAGCAGCTTAGATAGCGGGACTAGCGAGCAGTACTTC | CASSLDSGTSEQYF
TRBJ2-5 | - | TRBV28 | TRBD2 | TGTGCCAGCAGTCCCCAAGCGGGAGCTTTACAGGAGACCCAGTACTTC | CASSPQAGALQETQYF
TRBJ1-5 | - | TRBV28 | - | TGTGCCAGCAGGGCCGCGGGAGTGGACAATCAGCCCCAGCATTTT | CASRAAGVDNQPQHF
TRBJ2-1 | - | TRBV7-9 | - | TGTGCCAGCAGCTTAACAGGGAATGAGCAGTTCTTC | CASSLTGNEQFF
TRBJ2-7 | - | TRBV7-2 | TRBD2 | TGTGCCAGCAGCCCCGGACTAGCGGTAAACTCCTACGAGCAGTACTTC | CASSPGLAVNSYEQYF
TRBJ2-3 | - | TRBV9 | TRBD2 | TGTGCCAGCAGCGCTGGGGAAAGGACTAGCATCCCCCTAAGGACAGATACGCAGTATTTT | CASSAGERTSIPLRTDTQYF
TRBJ1-4 | - | TRBV5-1 | - | TGCGCCAGCAGCGAAGGGAGGGGAGGCGAAAAACTGTTTTTT | CASSEGRGGEKLFF